These 22 T cell receptor beta chains were sequenced from one sample in a study of graft-versus-host responses after intestinal transplantation. The protocol was immunoSEQ multiplex PCR, while the TCRdb copy is restricted to in-frame clones and leaves out a portion. The sample has about 78,000 clones, roughly 90% seen once; the top ten hold 4%. These receptors are not linked to any known antigen. Sequences were derived from unstimulated CD8+ T cells sorted from spleen or lymph node cells, sampled before transplant. These TCRs come from a human donor who was the organ donor for an intestinal transplant.

The chain couples TRBV6-5 to TRBJ2-2; no clear D. Trimming stripped 4 bases from V and 7 bases from J, with 7 bases between. The CDR3 consists of 12 residues. CDR1 and CDR2 (germline): MNHEY, SVGAGI. CDR3 bases: TGTGCCAGCAGTTCTCTTAACGGGGAGCTGTTTTTT. It yields the protein CASSSLNGELFF.

V and J are TRBV7-9 and TRBJ1-1; no definite D call. This CDR3 comprises 12 residues. Trimming took 2 bases from V and 9 from J, leaving 10 bases between them. Germline CDR1 is SEHNR and CDR2 is FQNEAQ (reference sequence). In nucleotides, the CDR3 is TGTGCCAGCAGCTTACCTAAAGCTAAAGCTTTCTTT. It specifies CASSLPKAKAFF.

This sequence joins TRBV5-1 and TRBJ2-7, with D possibly being TRBD1 (6 bases). With 3 bases removed from V and 5 bases from J, the gap between germline ends came to 18 bases. The CDR3 has 15 amino acids. From germline, CDR1 is SGHRS and CDR2 YFSETQ. The DNA for the CDR3 is TGCGCCAGCAGCTCGGGATTGGCACAGGGTGACGAGCAGTACGTC. This sequence encodes CASSSGLAQGDEQYV.

This rearrangement joins TRBV27 to TRBJ1-2; possibly TRBD1 for D (6 bases). The germline gives CDR1 MNHEY, CDR2 SMNVEV (reference sequence). The CDR3 runs 15 residues. The V gene lost 4 bases and the J gene lost 4 bases, with 16 bases spanning the gap. The CDR3 DNA is TGTGCCAGCAGTTCGGATGGACAGACATTCTATGGCTACACCTTC. As protein: CASSSDGQTFYGYTF.

The chain uses TRBV4-3 and TRBJ2-4; 7 bases fit TRBD2. The V segment lost 1 base and the J segment 6 bases; nucleotides outside the gene matches: 0. The V gene's germline CDR1 is LGHNA and CDR2 YSLEER. This CDR3 has 13 amino acids. CDR3 DNA sequence: TGCGCCAGCAGCCAAGGGGGGGGAAACATTCAGTACTTC. Encoded protein: CASSQGGGNIQYF.

This clone came up once. The chain joins TRBV28 to TRBJ2-3; no clear D gene. Trimming pared 4 bases from V and 0 bases from J, leaving 14 bases between. The CDR3 is 16 amino acids. CDR1 and CDR2 from the germline V gene are MDHEN and SYDVKM. The CDR3 here is CASSYAVVESTDTQYF. CDR3 DNA: TGTGCCAGCAGTTATGCCGTGGTAGAGAGCACAGATACGCAGTATTTT.

V usage is TRBV5-1 and J usage is TRBJ2-4, with D possibly matching TRBD1 (5 bases). With 0 bases removed from V and 3 bases from J, the gap between germline ends came to 13 bases. CDR1 is SGHRS and CDR2 is YFSETQ in the germline V gene. This CDR3 region has 16 residues. The CDR3: CASSLGSHQGKNIQYF. CDR3 nucleotide sequence: TGCGCCAGCAGCTTGGGGAGTCACCAGGGCAAAAACATTCAGTACTTC.

J is TRBJ2-7 and V is TRBV28; a weak D match, TRBD1 (5 bases). Trimming removed 2 bases from V and 2 bases from J, with 10 bases in between. This CDR3 has 14 residues. The V gene's germline CDR1 is MDHEN and CDR2 SYDVKM. The CDR3, as DNA: TGTGCCAGCAGTTTAACAGGCGAAACCTACGAGCAGTACGTC. It encodes CASSLTGETYEQYV.

The chain employs TRBV27 and TRBJ2-3, with TRBD2 as a possible D gene (5 bases). Trimming stripped 6 bases from V and 2 bases from J, with 15 bases between. Germline loops: CDR1 MNHEY, CDR2 SMNVEV (reference sequence). This CDR3 contains 15 residues. The DNA for the CDR3 is TGTGCCAGCAGCAGCCCACTAGAGTTCACAGATACGCAGTATTTT. This translates into CASSSPLEFTDTQYF.

This sequence joins TRBV2 and TRBJ2-3; 7 bases line up with TRBD2. Germline assignment: CDR1 SNHLY and CDR2 FYNNEI. CDR3 length: 17 residues. V dropped 6 bases and J dropped 0; count of bases not matched to a gene: 12. The CDR3 nucleotides are TGTGCCAGCAGAACCCGAACGGGGGGAACTAGCACAGATACGCAGTATTTT. This gives the protein CASRTRTGGTSTDTQYF.

This chain links TRBV5-6 with TRBJ1-5; D not resolved. Per germline, CDR1 SGHDT and CDR2 YYEEEE. With 5 bases removed from V and 7 bases from J, the gap between germline ends came to 10 bases. The CDR3 consists of 12 residues. The CDR3 DNA reads as TGTGCCAGCAGTATGTATAGACAGCCCCAGCATTTT. Translating it yields CASSMYRQPQHF. Supplemented by reference TRBV5-6 and TRBJ1-5, the full variable domain reads DAGVTQSPTHLIKTRGQQVTLRCSPKSGHDTVSWYQQALGQGPQFIFQYYEEEERQRGNFPDRFSGHQFPNYSSELNVNALLLGDSALYLCASSMYRQPQHFGDGTRLSIL.

The chain uses TRBV5-8 and TRBJ2-7; possible D gene TRBD2, 5 bases. With 2 bases removed from V and 4 bases from J, the gap between germline ends came to 13 bases. Germline V lookup: CDR1 SGHTS, CDR2 YDEGEE. The CDR3 has 14 amino acids. CDR3 sequence: CASSLDRGRYEQYV. DNA for the CDR3: TGTGCCAGCAGCTTAGATCGGGGAAGATACGAGCAGTACGTC.

V usage is TRBV25-1 and J usage is TRBJ1-2; D is ambiguous. V was pared by 1 base and J by 6 bases, with 9 bases between. The CDR3 totals 13 residues. Germline-derived CDR1 and CDR2 are MGHDK and SYGVNS. CDR3 DNA: TGTGCCAGCAGTGAATGGGCCTGGGATGGCTACACCTTC. Protein sequence: CASSEWAWDGYTF.

The chain has TRBV23-1 and TRBJ2-1, with 14 nucleotides matching TRBD2. TRBV23-1 is flagged as an ORF with uncertain function. V shed 10 bases and J 3 bases; nucleotides not matched to a gene: 2. There are 14 residues in the CDR3. The CDR3 DNA reads TGCGCCACCGGACTAGCGGGGGGCTACAATGAGCAGTTCTTC. Translated: CATGLAGGYNEQFF.

V and J are TRBV9 and TRBJ2-1, with TRBD2 matching over 7 bases. CDR1 and CDR2 (germline): SGDLS, YYNGEE. There are 15 residues in the CDR3. Germline trimming cut 1 base from V and 8 bases from J; bases unmatched to any gene: 9. The CDR3 here is CASSVRLGLSDEQFF. The CDR3 nucleotides are TGTGCCAGCAGCGTAAGGCTGGGACTATCAGATGAGCAGTTCTTC.

The V gene is TRBV5-4, the J gene TRBJ1-5; 10 bases line up with TRBD1. V dropped 0 bases and J dropped 8; count of bases not matched to a gene: 2. CDR3 length: 14 residues. CDR1 and CDR2 from the germline V gene are SGHNT and YYREEE (reference sequence). For the CDR3, the DNA is TGTGCCAGCAGCTTGGCCGGGACAGGGGAGCCCCAGCATTTT. This gives the protein CASSLAGTGEPQHF.

The V and J genes are TRBV11-2 and TRBJ1-1, with 11 bases identical to TRBD1. The V gene's germline CDR1 is SGHAT and CDR2 FQNNGV. The CDR3 contains 14 residues. Trimming cost V 4 bases and J 8 bases; bases outside gene matches: 6. The CDR3 spells CASSWDRGDPEAFF. The CDR3 DNA follows: TGTGCCAGCAGCTGGGACAGGGGGGACCCCGAAGCTTTCTTT.

This clone was detected only once. CDR3: CASSAGTGVEKLFF. CDR3 nucleotide sequence: TGTGCCAGCAGTGCCGGGACAGGGGTCGAAAAACTGTTTTTT. The chain links TRBV13 to TRBJ1-4; 10 nucleotides align to TRBD1. Per germline, CDR1 PRHDT and CDR2 FYEKMQ (reference sequence). The CDR3 covers 14 residues. V lost 6 bases, J lost 8 bases, and 6 bases stayed unmatched.

The DNA for the CDR3 is TGTGCCAGCAGCTTTTGGCAGGGGGACGGGGAGCTGTTTTTT. Translating gives CASSFWQGDGELFF. This rearrangement joins TRBV11-2 to TRBJ2-2; TRBD1 matches at 7 bases. The J segment lost 7 bases and the V segment lost 3 bases, leaving 5 bases of the junction unmatched. The CDR3 has 14 residues. Per germline, CDR1 SGHAT and CDR2 FQNNGV. The entire variable domain, with the rest obtained from reference TRBV11-2 and TRBJ2-2, is as follows: EAGVAQSPRYKIIEKRQSVAFWCNPISGHATLYWYQQILGQGPKLLIQFQNNGVVDDSQLPKDRFSAERLKGVDSTLKIQPAKLEDSAVYLCASSFWQGDGELFFGEGSRLTVL.

The chain links TRBV9 to TRBJ1-5; 7 bases are shared with TRBD1. The CDR3 has 14 amino acids. The germline V gene has CDR1 SGDLS and CDR2 YYNGEE. V dropped 4 bases and J dropped 2; count of bases not matched to a gene: 3. The CDR3: CASSSGTGNQPQHF. The DNA for the CDR3 is TGTGCCAGCAGCTCCGGGACAGGCAATCAGCCCCAGCATTTT.

This chain links TRBV9 with TRBJ2-5; 7 bases line up with TRBD1. Germline loops: CDR1 SGDLS, CDR2 YYNGEE. This CDR3 is built from 17 residues. V lost 0 bases, J lost 2 bases, and 10 bases stayed unmatched. The CDR3 DNA follows: TGTGCCAGCAGCGTAGATCCCAAGACAGGGAAACAAGAGACCCAGTACTTC. This gives the protein CASSVDPKTGKQETQYF. The full variable domain, rest sourced from reference TRBV9 and TRBJ2-5, is DSGVTQTPKHLITATGQRVTLRCSPRSGDLSVYWYQQSLDQGLQFLIQYYNGEERAKGNILERFSAQQFPDLHSELNLSSLELGDSALYFCASSVDPKTGKQETQYFGPGTRLLVL.

The genes are TRBV4-3 and TRBJ1-5; tentatively, D is TRBD1 (5 bases). This CDR3 is 15 amino acids long. Germline V gene data show CDR1 as LGHNA and CDR2 as YSLEER. Trimming took off 1 base at V and 5 bases at J, with 12 bases between the two ends. The CDR3 coding sequence is TGCGCCAGCAGCCAAGGATTCGGGGGTTATCAGCCCCAGCATTTT. Translated, it gives CASSQGFGGYQPQHF.